This TCR beta chain was retrieved from a study of control samples from healthy donors and cancer patients. V was trimmed by 7 bases and J by 7 bases, leaving 19 bases between them. The CDR3 has 13 residues. Germline assignment: CDR1 SQVTM and CDR2 ANQGSEA. TCRdb keeps only in-frame clones here, not all; method: immunoSEQ multiplex PCR. The repertoire holds 100,000 to 150,000 clones, roughly 90% seen once, with 2.5% in the top ten. The sequenced sample was blood. The sequence derives from a middle-aged man in good health. The chain links TRBV29-1 to TRBJ2-5; D might be TRBD1 or TRBD2, each matching 6 bases. This CDR3 reads CSASREGGGTQYF. The CDR3, as DNA: TGCAGCGCGTCCAGGGAAGGGGGAGGGACCCAGTACTTC.